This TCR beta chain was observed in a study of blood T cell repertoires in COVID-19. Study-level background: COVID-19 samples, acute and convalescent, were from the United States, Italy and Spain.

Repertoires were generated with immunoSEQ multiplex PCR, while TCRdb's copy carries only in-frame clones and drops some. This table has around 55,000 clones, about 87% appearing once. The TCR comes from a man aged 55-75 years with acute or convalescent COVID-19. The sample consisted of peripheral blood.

DNA for the CDR3: TGTGCCAGCAGTGAGGGGAGGGTCAACACCGGGGAGCTGTTTTTT. This sequence encodes CASSEGRVNTGELFF. V is TRBV6-1 and J is TRBJ2-2; 7 bases map to TRBD2. The CDR3 has 15 amino acids. CDR1 is MNHNS and CDR2 is SASEGT in the germline V gene. J was trimmed by 2 bases and V by 3 bases; bases with no gene match: 3.